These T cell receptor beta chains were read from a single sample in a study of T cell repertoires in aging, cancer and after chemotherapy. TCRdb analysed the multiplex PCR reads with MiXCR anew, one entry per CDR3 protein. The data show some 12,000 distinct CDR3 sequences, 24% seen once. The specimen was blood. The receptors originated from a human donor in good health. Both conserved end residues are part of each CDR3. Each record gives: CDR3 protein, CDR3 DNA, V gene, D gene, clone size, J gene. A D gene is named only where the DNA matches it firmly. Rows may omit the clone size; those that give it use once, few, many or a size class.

CDR3aa: CASSPRGGDYTF; CDR3nt: TGTGCCAGTAGTCCACGCGGAGGGGACTACACCTTC; v_gene: TRBV19; d_gene: -; abundance: medium-sized; j_gene: TRBJ1-2
CDR3aa: CASSSSTGYKGETQYF; CDR3nt: TGTGCCAGCAGCTCTTCGACAGGGTACAAGGGGGAGACCCAGTACTTC; v_gene: TRBV6-1; d_gene: TRBD1; abundance: -; j_gene: TRBJ2-5
CDR3aa: CSVGKGQADTQYF; CDR3nt: TGCAGCGTTGGGAAGGGGCAAGCAGATACGCAGTATTTT; v_gene: TRBV29-1; d_gene: -; abundance: medium-sized; j_gene: TRBJ2-3
CDR3aa: CASSLVSLAGVPPDGELFF; CDR3nt: TGTGCCAGCAGCTTAGTTAGTCTAGCGGGGGTCCCCCCGGACGGGGAGCTGTTTTTT; v_gene: TRBV7-2; d_gene: TRBD2; abundance: -; j_gene: TRBJ2-2
CDR3aa: CASSSRDRGNTEAFF; CDR3nt: TGCGCCAGCAGCTCCCGGGACAGGGGGAACACTGAAGCTTTCTTT; v_gene: TRBV5-1; d_gene: TRBD1; abundance: -; j_gene: TRBJ1-1
CDR3aa: CASSSQEFSSQFF; CDR3nt: TGTGCCAGCAGCTCCCAGGAATTCTCTAGCCAGTTCTTC; v_gene: TRBV5-5; d_gene: -; abundance: -; j_gene: TRBJ2-1
CDR3aa: CASSLRTGNYGYTF; CDR3nt: TGTGCCAGCAGCTTGCGCACAGGTAACTATGGCTACACCTTC; v_gene: TRBV5-4; d_gene: -; abundance: -; j_gene: TRBJ1-2
CDR3aa: CASSLGRGHRGYTF; CDR3nt: TGTGCCAGCAGCTTGGGCCGGGGGCACCGGGGCTACACCTTC; v_gene: TRBV5-6; d_gene: -; abundance: -; j_gene: TRBJ1-2
CDR3aa: CASTPSSYEQYF; CDR3nt: TGTGCCAGCACCCCGAGCTCCTACGAGCAGTACTTC; v_gene: TRBV7-9; d_gene: -; abundance: medium-sized; j_gene: TRBJ2-7
CDR3aa: CASSRQGAVYGYTF; CDR3nt: TGTGCCAGCAGCAGACAGGGGGCAGTCTATGGCTACACCTTC; v_gene: TRBV27; d_gene: TRBD1; abundance: once; j_gene: TRBJ1-2
CDR3aa: CASTMGNSNQPQHF; CDR3nt: TGTGCCAGCACCATGGGAAATAGCAATCAGCCCCAGCATTTT; v_gene: TRBV12-3/TRBV12-4; d_gene: -; abundance: -; j_gene: TRBJ1-5
CDR3aa: CASSSGDWTRRNEKLFF; CDR3nt: TGTGCCAGCAGCTCGGGCGATTGGACCAGGAGAAATGAAAAACTGTTTTTT; v_gene: TRBV4-2; d_gene: -; abundance: -; j_gene: TRBJ1-4
CDR3aa: CASSLGLSYEQYF; CDR3nt: TGTGCCAGCAGTTTGGGACTGAGCTACGAGCAGTACTTC; v_gene: TRBV6-5; d_gene: -; abundance: few; j_gene: TRBJ2-7
CDR3aa: CASSEMTGMRETQYF; CDR3nt: TGTGCCAGCAGTGAAATGACAGGGATGAGGGAGACCCAGTACTTC; v_gene: TRBV25-1; d_gene: TRBD1; abundance: once; j_gene: TRBJ2-5
CDR3aa: CASSVKPEYTGELFF; CDR3nt: TGTGCCAGCAGTGTTAAACCCGAGTACACCGGGGAGCTGTTTTTT; v_gene: TRBV6-1; d_gene: -; abundance: few; j_gene: TRBJ2-2
CDR3aa: CASSSTGGGELFF; CDR3nt: TGTGCCAGCAGCTCCACGGGGGGCGGGGAGCTGTTTTTT; v_gene: TRBV7-3; d_gene: TRBD2; abundance: -; j_gene: TRBJ2-2
CDR3aa: CASSPQGWYSNQPQHF; CDR3nt: TGTGCCAGCAGTCCACAGGGCTGGTATAGCAATCAGCCCCAGCATTTT; v_gene: TRBV6-2/TRBV6-3; d_gene: -; abundance: few; j_gene: TRBJ1-5
CDR3aa: CASSLGYSGLRQETQYF; CDR3nt: TGTGCCAGCAGCTTAGGCTATTCGGGACTAAGGCAAGAGACCCAGTACTTC; v_gene: TRBV7-9; d_gene: TRBD2; abundance: few; j_gene: TRBJ2-5
CDR3aa: CASRKVGAGEAFF; CDR3nt: TGTGCCAGTAGGAAGGTAGGAGCGGGTGAAGCTTTCTTT; v_gene: TRBV19; d_gene: -; abundance: medium-sized; j_gene: TRBJ1-1
CDR3aa: CASSQDRFSYEQYF; CDR3nt: TGTGCCAGCAGCCAAGACAGGTTCTCCTACGAGCAGTACTTC; v_gene: TRBV7-2; d_gene: -; abundance: few; j_gene: TRBJ2-7
CDR3aa: CASSSGGQGAGYTQYF; CDR3nt: TGTGCCAGCAGTTCAGGCGGACAGGGGGCGGGTTATACGCAGTATTTT; v_gene: TRBV27; d_gene: TRBD1; abundance: few; j_gene: TRBJ2-3
CDR3aa: CSAVPSRRLHGYTF; CDR3nt: TGCAGTGCCGTCCCCAGTAGAAGGCTTCATGGCTACACCTTC; v_gene: TRBV20-1; d_gene: -; abundance: medium-sized; j_gene: TRBJ1-2
CDR3aa: CSARGAAGDAGTGELFF; CDR3nt: TGCAGTGCTAGGGGGGCGGCCGGGGATGCGGGCACCGGGGAGCTGTTTTTT; v_gene: TRBV20-1; d_gene: -; abundance: -; j_gene: TRBJ2-2
CDR3aa: CASSLAYGRTYEQYF; CDR3nt: TGTGCCAGCAGCTTAGCGTATGGACGGACCTACGAGCAGTACTTC; v_gene: TRBV7-9; d_gene: -; abundance: medium-sized; j_gene: TRBJ2-7
CDR3aa: CSARVLLAGPSHYNEQFF; CDR3nt: TGCAGTGCTAGAGTTCTACTAGCGGGGCCCTCACACTACAATGAGCAGTTCTTC; v_gene: TRBV20-1; d_gene: TRBD2; abundance: -; j_gene: TRBJ2-1